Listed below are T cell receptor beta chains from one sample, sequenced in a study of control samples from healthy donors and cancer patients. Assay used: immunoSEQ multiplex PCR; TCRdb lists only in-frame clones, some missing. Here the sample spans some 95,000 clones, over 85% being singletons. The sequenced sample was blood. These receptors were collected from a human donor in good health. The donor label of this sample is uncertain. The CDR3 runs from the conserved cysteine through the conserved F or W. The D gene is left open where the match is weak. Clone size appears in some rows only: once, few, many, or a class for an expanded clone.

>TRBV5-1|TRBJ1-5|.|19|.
TGCGCCAGCAGCTTGGGATGGCGGGGCAGGGACGGTGGCAATCAGCCCCAGCATTTT
CASSLGWRGRDGGNQPQHF
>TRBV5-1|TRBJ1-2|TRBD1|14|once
TGCGCCAGCAGCTTGTTGGGACAGATCTATGGCTACACCTTC
CASSLLGQIYGYTF
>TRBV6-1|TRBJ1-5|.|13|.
TGTGCCAGCAGTGAATCAATTTTTCAGCCCCAGCATTTT
CASSESIFQPQHF
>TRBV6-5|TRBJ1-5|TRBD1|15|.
TGTGCCAGCAGAACCCCGACAGGGGGCAATCAGCCCCAGCATTTT
CASRTPTGGNQPQHF
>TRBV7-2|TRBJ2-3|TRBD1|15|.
TGTGCCAGCAGCCTACAGGGGGCCGGCACAGATACGCAGTATTTT
CASSLQGAGTDTQYF
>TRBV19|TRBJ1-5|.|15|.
TGTGCCAGTAGTTTTACAACGGGAGGCAATCAGCCCCAGCATTTT
CASSFTTGGNQPQHF
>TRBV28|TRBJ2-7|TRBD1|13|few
TGTGCCAGCAGTTTGGACAGGGCCCACGAGCAGTACTTC
CASSLDRAHEQYF
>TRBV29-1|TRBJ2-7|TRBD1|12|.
TGCAGCGTCTCCCGACAGGGCTCCGAGCAGTACTTC
CSVSRQGSEQYF
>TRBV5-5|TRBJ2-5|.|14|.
TGTGCCAGCAGCTTACTCTTGGGGGCAGAGACCCAGTACTTC
CASSLLLGAETQYF
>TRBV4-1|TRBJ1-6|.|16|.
TGCGCCAGCAGCGAGGGGGGGGGCGCCTCTAATTCACCCCTCCACTTT
CASSEGGGASNSPLHF
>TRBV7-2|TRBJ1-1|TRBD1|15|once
TGTGCCAGCAGCGCCCGACAGGGCGCGAACACTGAAGCTTTCTTT
CASSARQGANTEAFF
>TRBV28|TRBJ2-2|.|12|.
TGTGCCAGCAGCGACAGGAGAGGGGAGCTGTTTTTT
CASSDRRGELFF
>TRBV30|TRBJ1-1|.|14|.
TGTGCCTGGACCCTTCAGGGGTTTAGCACTGAAGCTTTCTTT
CAWTLQGFSTEAFF
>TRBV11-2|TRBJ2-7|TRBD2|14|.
TGTGCCAGCAGCCCAAGCGGGGGGGCTTACGAGCAGTACTTC
CASSPSGGAYEQYF
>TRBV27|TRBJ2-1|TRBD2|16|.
TGTGCCAGCAGCCCGTGGCGGGGGGAACCCCTCAATGAGCAGTTCTTC
CASSPWRGEPLNEQFF
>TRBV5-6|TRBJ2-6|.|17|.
TGTGCCAGCAGCTTTATAAGGGCAGGTGCTGGGGCCAACGTCCTGACTTTC
CASSFIRAGAGANVLTF
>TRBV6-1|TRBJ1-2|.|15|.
TGTGCCAGCAGTGAAAGAAGTAACATTAACTATGGCTACACCTTC
CASSERSNINYGYTF
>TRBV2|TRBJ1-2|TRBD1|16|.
TGTGCCAGCAGACCACCTACAGGGGCACTCTCTTATGGCTACACCTTC
CASRPPTGALSYGYTF
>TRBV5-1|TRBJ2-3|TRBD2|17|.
TGCGCCAGCAGCTTGGAATTGCGGGGGGCGGTTGCAGATACGCAGTATTTT
CASSLELRGAVADTQYF
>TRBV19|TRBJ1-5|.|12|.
TGTGCCAGTAGTGAACCCATTCAGCCCCAGCATTTT
CASSEPIQPQHF
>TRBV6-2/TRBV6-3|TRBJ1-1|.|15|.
TGTGCCAGCAGTTACTCGAAATCGGGAGGTACTGAAGCTTTCTTT
CASSYSKSGGTEAFF
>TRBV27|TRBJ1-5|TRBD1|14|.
TGTGCCAGCAGTCCCAGGGGGAACAATCAGCCCCAGCATTTT
CASSPRGNNQPQHF
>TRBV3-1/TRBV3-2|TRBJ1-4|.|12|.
TGTGCCAGTCAGGGTACTAATGAAAAACTGTTTTTT
CASQGTNEKLFF
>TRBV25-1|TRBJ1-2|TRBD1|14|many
TGTGCCAGCAGTGCCCGTCAGGGGGCCAGTGGCTACACCTTC
CASSARQGASGYTF
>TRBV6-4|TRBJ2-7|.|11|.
TGTGCCAGCAGTGACTCTATGGGGCAGTACTTC
CASSDSMGQYF
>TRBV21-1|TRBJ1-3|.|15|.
TGTGCCAGCAGCCTTCCCCGGCCGGGAGGAAACACCATATATTTT
CASSLPRPGGNTIYF
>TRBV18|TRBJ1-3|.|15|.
TGTGCCAGCTCACCGCAGGGAGTAGGTGGAAACACCATATATTTT
CASSPQGVGGNTIYF
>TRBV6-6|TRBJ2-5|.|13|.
TGTGCCACCAGAGAGGGGGTAGGGGAGACCCAGTACTTC
CATREGVGETQYF
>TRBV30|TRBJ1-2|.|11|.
TGTGCCTGGGGTTCGCCTCTTGGCTACACCTTC
CAWGSPLGYTF
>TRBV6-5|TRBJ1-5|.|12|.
TGTGCCAGCAAGAGCGGCAATCAGCCCCAGCATTTT
CASKSGNQPQHF
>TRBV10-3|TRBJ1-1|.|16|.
TGTGCCATCAGTGAGTCGAAGGGGAGGGGAGGTACTGAAGCTTTCTTT
CAISESKGRGGTEAFF
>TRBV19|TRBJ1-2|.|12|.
TGTGCCAGTAAGACTCCAGGTTATGGCTACACCTTC
CASKTPGYGYTF
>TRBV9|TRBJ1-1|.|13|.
TGTGCCAGCAGCGGGGGGGTCAACACTGAAGCTTTCTTT
CASSGGVNTEAFF
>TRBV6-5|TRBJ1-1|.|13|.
TGTGCCAGCAGACCGGGGACTTTCACTGAAGCTTTCTTT
CASRPGTFTEAFF
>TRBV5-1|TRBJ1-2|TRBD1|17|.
TGCGCCAGCAGCTTTAGAGGACCCGGGACAGGGCGATATGGCTACACCTTC
CASSFRGPGTGRYGYTF